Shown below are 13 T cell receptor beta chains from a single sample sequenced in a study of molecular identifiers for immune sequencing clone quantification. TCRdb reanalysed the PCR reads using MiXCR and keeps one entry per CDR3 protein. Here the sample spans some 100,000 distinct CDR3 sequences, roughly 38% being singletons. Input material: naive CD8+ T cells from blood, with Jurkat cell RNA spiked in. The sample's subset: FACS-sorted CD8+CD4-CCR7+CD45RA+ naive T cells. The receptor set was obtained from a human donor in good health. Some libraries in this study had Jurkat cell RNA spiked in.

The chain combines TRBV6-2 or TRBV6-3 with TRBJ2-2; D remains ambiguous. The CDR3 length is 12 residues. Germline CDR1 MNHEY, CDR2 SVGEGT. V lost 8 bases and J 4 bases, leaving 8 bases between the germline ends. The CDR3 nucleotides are TGTGCCAGCCGGACGGGCACCGGGGAGCTGTTTTTT. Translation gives CASRTGTGELFF.

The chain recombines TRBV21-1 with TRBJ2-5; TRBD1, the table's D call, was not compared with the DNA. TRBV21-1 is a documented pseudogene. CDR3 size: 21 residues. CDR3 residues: CASSKGPKAMGEIEDQETQYF. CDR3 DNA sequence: TGTGCCAGCAGCAAAGGCCCAAAGGCAATGGGGGAGATCGAAGACCAAGAGACCCAGTACTTC.

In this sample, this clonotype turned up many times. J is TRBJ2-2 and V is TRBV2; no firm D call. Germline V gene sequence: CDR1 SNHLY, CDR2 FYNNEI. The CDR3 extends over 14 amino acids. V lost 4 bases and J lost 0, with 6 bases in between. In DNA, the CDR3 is TGTGCCAGCAGTGTTGGTCCGAACACCGGGGAGCTGTTTTTT. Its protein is CASSVGPNTGELFF.

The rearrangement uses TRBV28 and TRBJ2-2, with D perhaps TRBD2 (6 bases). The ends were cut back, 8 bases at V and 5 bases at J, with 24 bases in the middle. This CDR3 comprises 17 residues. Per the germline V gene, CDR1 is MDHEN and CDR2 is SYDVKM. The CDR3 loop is CASCMGRWGTPTGELFF. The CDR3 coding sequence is TGTGCCAGCTGTATGGGACGTTGGGGGACTCCAACCGGGGAGCTGTTTTTT.

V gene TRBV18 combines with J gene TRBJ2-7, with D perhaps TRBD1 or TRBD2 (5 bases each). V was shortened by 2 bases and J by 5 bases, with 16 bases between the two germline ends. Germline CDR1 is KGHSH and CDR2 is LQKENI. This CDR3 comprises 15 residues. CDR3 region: CASSPTGTEAHEQYF. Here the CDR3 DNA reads TGTGCCAGCTCACCAACCGGGACGGAGGCCCACGAGCAGTACTTC.

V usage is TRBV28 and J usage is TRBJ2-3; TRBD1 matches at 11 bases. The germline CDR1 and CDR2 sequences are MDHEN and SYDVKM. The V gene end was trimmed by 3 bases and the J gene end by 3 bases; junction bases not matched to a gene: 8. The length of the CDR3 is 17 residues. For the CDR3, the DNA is TGTGCCAGCAGTTTGCGCCCCGGGACAGGGGGAACAGATACGCAGTATTTT. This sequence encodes CASSLRPGTGGTDTQYF.

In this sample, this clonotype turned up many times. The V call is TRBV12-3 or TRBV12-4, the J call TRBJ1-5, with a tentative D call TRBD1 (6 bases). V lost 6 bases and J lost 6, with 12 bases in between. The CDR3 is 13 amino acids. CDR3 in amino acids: CASSPGEVQPQHF. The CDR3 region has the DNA TGTGCCAGCAGCCCAGGGGAGGTTCAGCCCCAGCATTTT.

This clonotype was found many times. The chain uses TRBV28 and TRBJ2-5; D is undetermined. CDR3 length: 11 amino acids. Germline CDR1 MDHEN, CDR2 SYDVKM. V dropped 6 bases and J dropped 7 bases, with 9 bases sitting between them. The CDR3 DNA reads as TGTGCCAGCAGCCCCTATGGGACCCAGTACTTC. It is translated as CASSPYGTQYF. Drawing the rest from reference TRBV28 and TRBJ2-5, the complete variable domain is DVKVTQSSRYLVKRTGEKVFLECVQDMDHENMFWYRQDPGLGLRLIYFSYDVKMKEKGDIPEGYSVSREKKERFSLILESASTNQTSMYLCASSPYGTQYFGPGTRLLVL.

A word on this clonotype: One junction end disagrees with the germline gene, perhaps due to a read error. CDR3 in amino acids: CATSGQGTSTNTGELIF. The CDR3 DNA sequence: TGTGCCACCAGTGGTCAGGGTACCTCTACTAACACCGGGGAGCTGATTTTT. V and J are TRBV24-1 and TRBJ2-2, with D perhaps given as TRBD1 or TRBD2 (5 bases each). There are 17 residues in the CDR3. Looked up from germline, CDR1 is KGHDR and CDR2 is SFDVKD.

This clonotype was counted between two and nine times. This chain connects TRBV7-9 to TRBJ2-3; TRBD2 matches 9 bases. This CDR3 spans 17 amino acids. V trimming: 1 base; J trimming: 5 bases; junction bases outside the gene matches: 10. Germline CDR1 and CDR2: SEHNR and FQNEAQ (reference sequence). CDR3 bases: TGTGCCAGCAGCTTAGTGCCTAGCGGGATTCTAGTAGATACGCAGTATTTT. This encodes CASSLVPSGILVDTQYF.

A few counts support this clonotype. The CDR3 is CASSLEYTSGRNNEQFF. The CDR3 DNA reads as TGTGCCAGCAGCTTAGAGTACACTAGCGGGAGAAACAATGAGCAGTTCTTC. The chain joins TRBV7-2 to TRBJ2-1, with TRBD2 matching 11 bases. Germline values: CDR1 SGHTA, CDR2 FQGNSA. The CDR3 totals 17 residues. V dropped 1 base and J dropped 5; count of bases not matched to a gene: 7. Filled out from reference TRBV7-2 and TRBJ2-1, the complete variable domain reads GAGVSQSPSNKVTEKGKDVELRCDPISGHTALYWYRQSLGQGLEFLIYFQGNSAPDKSGLPSDRFSAERTGGSVSTLTIQRTQQEDSAVYLCASSLEYTSGRNNEQFFGPGTRLTVL.

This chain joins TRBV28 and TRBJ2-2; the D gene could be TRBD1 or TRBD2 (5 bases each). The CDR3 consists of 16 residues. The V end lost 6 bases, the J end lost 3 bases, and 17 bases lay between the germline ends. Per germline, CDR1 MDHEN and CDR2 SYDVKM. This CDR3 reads CASSTPQGADTGELFF. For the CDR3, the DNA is TGTGCCAGCAGCACACCGCAGGGAGCGGACACCGGGGAGCTGTTTTTT.

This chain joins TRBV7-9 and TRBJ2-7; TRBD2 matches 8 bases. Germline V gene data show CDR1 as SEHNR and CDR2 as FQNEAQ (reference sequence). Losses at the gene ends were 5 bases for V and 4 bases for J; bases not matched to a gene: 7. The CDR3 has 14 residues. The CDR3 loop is CASSQGLGSYEQYF. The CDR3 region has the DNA TGTGCCAGCAGCCAGGGACTAGGATCTTACGAGCAGTACTTC. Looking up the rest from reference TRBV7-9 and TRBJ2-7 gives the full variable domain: DTGVSQNPRHKITKRGQNVTFRCDPISEHNRLYWYRQTLGQGPEFLTYFQNEAQLEKSRLLSDRFSAERPKGSFSTLEIQRTEQGDSAMYLCASSQGLGSYEQYFGPGTRLTVT.